In its sample, the clone carrying this T cell receptor (beta chain) was seen a few times. Its antigen is unknown. Lung cancer patients with chemo-refractory metastatic non-small-cell disease were given focal radiation plus CTLA-4 blockade with ipilimumab. The data were taken from a study of radiotherapy plus CTLA-4 blockade in lung cancer. The overall study: Disease control was seen in about 30% of patients, objective responses in 18%.

V was shortened by 1 base and J by 5 bases, with 5 bases between the two germline ends. This CDR3 has 12 amino acids. Germline lookup yields CDR1 KGHSH and CDR2 LQKENI. Data came from immunoSEQ multiplex PCR; TCRdb stores just in-frame clones and leaves some out. The profile shows under 70,000 clones, 60% to 85% of them singletons. General observations from the study: TCR clones of tumor origin grew in blood after radiotherapy plus ipilimumab.

The gene calls are TRBV18 and TRBJ1-1, with D uncertain. This material consisted of peripheral blood, taken from a patient treated with radiotherapy plus ipilimumab. The clonotype originates from a human donor with non-small cell lung cancer who had a complete response to radiotherapy plus ipilimumab. The DNA of the CDR3 is TGTGCCAGCTCACCACTAGTAACTGAAGCTTTCTTT. This translates into CASSPLVTEAFF.